This TCR beta chain was observed in a study of post-analysis software for immune sequencing data. This clonotype was counted ten times or more. The authors incorporated unique molecular identifiers into the TCR beta cDNA libraries. cDNA molecules numbering about half a million came from approximately 1 to 10 million T cells. One entry per CDR3 protein results from TCRdb running MiXCR on the PCR reads. This sample has some 190,000 distinct CDR3 sequences, with 29% found just once. This TCR derives from a girl aged 2-17 years with multiple sclerosis. The sample taken for sequencing was blood.

CDR3 amino acids: CSEQSAYNEQFF. The CDR3 nucleotides are TGCAGTGAACAGTCCGCCTACAATGAGCAGTTCTTC. The rearrangement joins TRBV20-1 to TRBJ2-1; D is ambiguous. Per the germline V gene, CDR1 is DFQATT and CDR2 is SNEGSKA (reference sequence). This CDR3 has 12 residues. V was pared by 7 bases and J by 2 bases, with 9 bases between.